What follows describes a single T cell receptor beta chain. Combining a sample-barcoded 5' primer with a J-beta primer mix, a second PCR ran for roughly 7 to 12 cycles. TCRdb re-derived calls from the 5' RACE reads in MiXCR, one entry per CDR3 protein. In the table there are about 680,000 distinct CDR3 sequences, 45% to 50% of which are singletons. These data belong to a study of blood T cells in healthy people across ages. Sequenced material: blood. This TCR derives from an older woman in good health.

CDR3 protein: CASSGSGSQPQHF. In nucleotides, the CDR3 is TGTGCCAGCAGTGGGTCAGGTTCCCAGCCCCAGCATTTT. The V gene is TRBV27, the J gene TRBJ1-5; D gene ambiguous. Trimming removed 5 bases at V and 7 bases at J, with 12 bases between. The CDR3 covers 13 residues. Germline CDR1 reads MNHEY; CDR2 reads SMNVEV (reference sequence).